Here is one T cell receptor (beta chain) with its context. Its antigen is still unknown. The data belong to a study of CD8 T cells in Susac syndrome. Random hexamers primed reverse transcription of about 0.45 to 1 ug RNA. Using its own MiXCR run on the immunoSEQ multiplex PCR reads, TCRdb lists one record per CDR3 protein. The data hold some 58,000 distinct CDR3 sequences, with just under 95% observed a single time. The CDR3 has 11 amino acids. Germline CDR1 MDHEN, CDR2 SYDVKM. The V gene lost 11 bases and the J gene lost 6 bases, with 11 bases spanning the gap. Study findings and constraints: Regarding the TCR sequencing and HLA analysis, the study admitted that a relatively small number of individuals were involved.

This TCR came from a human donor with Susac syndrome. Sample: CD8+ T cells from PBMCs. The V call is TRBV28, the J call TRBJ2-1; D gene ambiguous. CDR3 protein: CASKGRNEQFF. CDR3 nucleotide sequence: TGTGCCTCCAAGGGCCGCAATGAGCAGTTCTTC. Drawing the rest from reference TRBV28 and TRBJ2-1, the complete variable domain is DVKVTQSSRYLVKRTGEKVFLECVQDMDHENMFWYRQDPGLGLRLIYFSYDVKMKEKGDIPEGYSVSREKKERFSLILESASTNQTSMYLCASKGRNEQFFGPGTRLTVL.